The source of this T cell receptor (beta chain) is a study of cytomegalovirus exposure and HLA in healthy donors. The data were produced by immunoSEQ multiplex PCR, yet TCRdb's version contains in-frame clones alone and is incomplete. The data show about 130,000 clones, 75% to 90% seen once. The CDR3 has 16 residues. With 5 bases clipped from V and 3 bases from J, the junction kept 9 bases outside the gene matches. Germline-derived CDR1 and CDR2 are MNHEY and SMNVEV (reference sequence). This sequence was found in a woman aged 30 to 39 in good health and CMV-seropositive. The genes are TRBV27 and TRBJ2-7, with 11 bases identical to TRBD2. Sample: PBMCs. The CDR3, as DNA: TGTGCCAGCAGTCCCCAAGCTAGCGGGAGGAACTACGAGCAGTACTTC. As protein: CASSPQASGRNYEQYF.